The 7 T cell receptor beta chains reported below all come from one sample, sequenced in a study of Tregs in tolerant kidney transplant recipients. Only in-frame clones appear in the TCRdb table, and some are missing; sequencing was by immunoSEQ multiplex PCR. The sample has approximately 60,000 clones, more than 95% seen once. The specimen comprised Tregs from blood, sampled before the transplant. These receptors all stem from a human donor who received a combined kidney and bone marrow transplant.

This chain uses TRBV4-2 with TRBJ2-5, with 8 bases matching TRBD2. The CDR3 has 17 residues. V shed 1 base, J shed 4 bases, and the junction held 11 bases outside the gene matches. The germline gives CDR1 LGHNA, CDR2 YNFKEQ. The CDR3 spells CASSQGVDGRARETQYF. CDR3 DNA sequence: TGTGCCAGCAGCCAAGGTGTCGACGGGAGGGCCCGAGAGACCCAGTACTTC.

The V gene is TRBV5-1, the J gene TRBJ1-5; the match to TRBD1 covers 10 bases. Germline V lookup: CDR1 SGHRS, CDR2 YFSETQ. The CDR3 loop spans 16 amino acids. The junction had 13 bases not matched to a gene; V was cut back by 4 bases and J by 9 bases. The CDR3 protein is CASSPGTGAPVGPQHF. CDR3 DNA: TGCGCCAGCAGCCCAGGGACAGGGGCCCCAGTAGGGCCCCAGCATTTT.

This rearrangement joins TRBV4-1 to TRBJ1-4; 8 bases align to TRBD1. The V gene's germline CDR1 is MGHRA and CDR2 YSYEKL. The J segment lost 10 bases and the V segment lost 5 bases, leaving 12 bases of the junction unmatched. The length of the CDR3 is 15 residues. The CDR3 loop reads CASSLLGTGVRKLFF. For the CDR3, the DNA is TGCGCCAGCAGCTTACTGGGGACAGGTGTTAGAAAACTGTTTTTT.

CDR3 region: CASSDGTGKWTQYF. The CDR3 nucleotides read TGTGCCAGCAGTGACGGGACAGGAAAGTGGACCCAGTACTTC. The rearrangement uses TRBV2 and TRBJ2-5; 8 bases match TRBD1. The CDR3 contains 14 residues. V lost 3 bases, J lost 7 bases, and 7 bases stayed unmatched. The germline CDR1 and CDR2 sequences are SNHLY and FYNNEI.

The chain recombines TRBV5-1 with TRBJ1-2; D ambiguous. Looked up from germline, CDR1 is SGHRS and CDR2 is YFSETQ. The CDR3 is 14 residues long. The V gene lost 4 bases and the J gene lost 1 base, with 11 bases spanning the gap. The DNA for the CDR3 is TGCGCCAGCAGCCCTCTTACGGTTAACTATGGCTACACCTTC. As protein: CASSPLTVNYGYTF.

This chain connects TRBV19 to TRBJ2-2; TRBD2 matches at 16 bases. The CDR3 loop spans 20 amino acids. The ends lost 2 bases at V and 4 bases at J; junction bases unmatched: 10. CDR1 is LNHDA, CDR2 SQIVND, per germline (reference sequence). The CDR3 coding sequence is TGTGCCAGTAGTATATGGGGACTAGCGGGAGGGCCTGGTGGCACCGGGGAGCTGTTTTTT. This sequence encodes CASSIWGLAGGPGGTGELFF.

The chain links TRBV9 to TRBJ2-1; 7 positions agree with TRBD1. Germline CDR1 reads SGDLS; CDR2 reads YYNGEE. This CDR3 comprises 13 residues. Trimming removed 1 base from V and 8 bases from J; junction bases left unmatched: 3. As DNA, the CDR3 is TGTGCCAGCAGCGTAAGACAGGGCTATGAGCAGTTCTTC. Protein: CASSVRQGYEQFF.